One sample yielded the 3 T cell receptor beta chains listed below, sequenced in a study of T cell clonotyping in hematopoietic cell transplantation. Time point reported: recipient sample about 28 days before transplant, after cytoreduction. Here immunoSEQ multiplex PCR was the method, and the copy in TCRdb shows in-frame clones only, minus some. The sample lists roughly 44,000 clones; 85% were seen once. Here the sequenced sample was peripheral blood mononuclear cells, taken before stem cell transplant. The receptors here all came from a man in his sixties with acute myeloid leukemia. Some clones in this sample may be carry-over from other donors' samples.

V gene TRBV5-1 combines with J gene TRBJ1-5; D is uncertain. Germline V gene lookup returns CDR1 SGHRS and CDR2 YFSETQ. This CDR3 is 13 amino acids long. Trimming cost V 4 bases and J 6 bases, with 11 bases left between them. The DNA for the CDR3 is TGCGCCAGCAGCAGGACCGGAGGTCAGCCCCAGCATTTT. It yields the protein CASSRTGGQPQHF. The whole variable domain, filled in from reference TRBV5-1 and TRBJ1-5, reads KAGVTQTPRYLIKTRGQQVTLSCSPISGHRSVSWYQQTPGQGLQFLFEYFSETQRNKGNFPGRFSGRQFSNSRSEMNVSTLELGDSALYLCASSRTGGQPQHFGDGTRLSIL.

This chain uses TRBV9 with TRBJ2-7; 7 bases match TRBD1. Germline V lookup: CDR1 SGDLS, CDR2 YYNGEE. V trimming: 3 bases; J trimming: 3 bases; junction bases outside the gene matches: 9. The CDR3 contains 15 residues. The CDR3 protein is CASSGMDRNVYEQYF. The CDR3 bases are TGTGCCAGCAGCGGAATGGACAGGAATGTCTACGAGCAGTACTTC.

This clone was detected a few times. V usage is TRBV19 and J usage is TRBJ1-3; no reliable D call. There are 16 residues in the CDR3. Germline lookup yields CDR1 LNHDA and CDR2 SQIVND (reference sequence). Trimming cost V 2 bases and J 0 bases, with 11 bases left between them. CDR3 DNA sequence: TGTGCCAGTAGTATATCCTCCCGGGGCTCTGGAAACACCATATATTTT. The encoded protein is CASSISSRGSGNTIYF.